These T cell receptor beta chains were read from a single sample in a study of identical twins. TCRdb re-called the 5' RACE reads with MiXCR, one entry per CDR3 protein. This sample has some 660,000 distinct CDR3 sequences, with over 8.5% found just once. A further study also used this sample, focusing on yellow fever vaccine responses in identical twins.

The specimen sequenced was PBMCs. Receptors were obtained from a woman aged 18-29 years in good health. CDR3s include the opening cysteine and the closing phenylalanine or tryptophan. The D gene is left open where the match is weak. Clone size, where shown, is once, few, many, or a class for clones that have expanded.

size: few; D: NA; V: TRBV24-1; length: 12; J: TRBJ1-2; CDR3: CATNDGIYGYTF; DNA: TGTGCCACCAATGACGGAATCTATGGCTACACCTTC
size: NA; D: TRBD2; V: TRBV4-1; length: 13; J: TRBJ2-7; CDR3: CASSQGTSVQQYF; DNA: TGCGCCAGCAGCCAAGGGACTAGCGTTCAGCAGTACTTC
size: NA; D: NA; V: TRBV3-1; length: 15; J: TRBJ1-1; CDR3: CASSLKPYMNTEAFF; DNA: TGTGCCAGCAGCCTCAAACCTTATATGAACACTGAAGCTTTCTTT
size: many; D: NA; V: TRBV11-2; length: 16; J: TRBJ2-3; CDR3: CASSFSAYTSTDTQYF; DNA: TGTGCCAGCAGCTTCTCCGCCTATACTAGCACAGATACGCAGTATTTT
size: once; D: NA; V: TRBV20-1; length: 12; J: TRBJ2-1; CDR3: CSARVRVNEQFF; DNA: TGCAGTGCTAGAGTTCGGGTGAATGAGCAGTTCTTC
size: few; D: TRBD2; V: TRBV7-2; length: 16; J: TRBJ2-5; CDR3: CASSLAKAGGQETQYF; DNA: TGTGCCAGCAGCTTAGCCAAAGCGGGGGGGCAAGAGACCCAGTACTTC
size: many; D: NA; V: TRBV4-3; length: 18; J: TRBJ2-7; CDR3: CASSREWDKGGSSYEQYF; DNA: TGCGCCAGCAGCCGAGAATGGGACAAGGGTGGGAGCTCCTACGAGCAGTACTTC
size: once; D: NA; V: TRBV3-1; length: 14; J: TRBJ2-1; CDR3: CASSQERRYNDQFF; DNA: TGTGCCAGCAGCCAAGAAAGGCGGTACAATGATCAGTTCTTC
size: many; D: NA; V: TRBV12-3/TRBV12-4; length: 12; J: TRBJ2-1; CDR3: CASGRSYNEQFF; DNA: TGTGCCAGCGGCCGGTCCTACAATGAGCAGTTCTTC
size: few; D: TRBD1; V: TRBV18; length: 15; J: TRBJ2-5; CDR3: CASSPFGQGEETQYF; DNA: TGTGCCAGCTCACCATTTGGACAGGGAGAAGAGACCCAGTACTTC
size: many; D: TRBD2; V: TRBV12-3/TRBV12-4; length: 20; J: TRBJ2-2; CDR3: CASRGGRASGGAEGTGELFF; DNA: TGTGCCAGCAGGGGCGGACGGGCTAGCGGGGGGGCCGAGGGCACCGGGGAGCTGTTTTTT
size: few; D: NA; V: TRBV12-3/TRBV12-4; length: 15; J: TRBJ1-2; CDR3: CASSRDPTSNYGYTF; DNA: TGTGCCAGCAGTCGGGACCCCACATCTAACTATGGCTACACCTTC
size: many; D: NA; V: TRBV6-5; length: 13; J: TRBJ2-3; CDR3: CASSSQGPDTQYF; DNA: TGTGCCAGCAGTTCCCAGGGCCCAGATACGCAGTATTTT
size: many; D: TRBD1; V: TRBV5-1; length: 13; J: TRBJ1-1; CDR3: CASSLGPGGEAFF; DNA: TGCGCCAGCAGCTTGGGCCCAGGGGGTGAAGCTTTCTTT
size: NA; D: NA; V: TRBV6-5; length: 15; J: TRBJ1-1; CDR3: CASSYPGEDNTEAFF; DNA: TGTGCCAGCAGTTACCCAGGGGAGGATAACACTGAAGCTTTCTTT
size: many; D: TRBD1; V: TRBV5-1; length: 17; J: TRBJ2-7; CDR3: CASSLGIRDRVRNEQYF; DNA: TGCGCCAGCAGCTTGGGGATCCGGGACAGGGTTAGGAACGAGCAGTACTTC
size: few; D: NA; V: TRBV6-7; length: 19; J: TRBJ2-7; CDR3: CASSYSTAVLAFISYEQYF; DNA: TGTGCCAGCAGTTACTCCACCGCGGTATTAGCGTTCATCTCCTACGAGCAGTACTTC
size: once; D: NA; V: TRBV7-9; length: 15; J: TRBJ2-2; CDR3: CASSPRQADTGELFF; DNA: TGTGCCAGCAGCCCCCGCCAAGCGGACACCGGGGAGCTGTTTTTT
size: many; D: TRBD1; V: TRBV12-3/TRBV12-4; length: 14; J: TRBJ2-1; CDR3: CASSPGTVHNEQFF; DNA: TGTGCCAGCAGTCCCGGGACAGTTCACAATGAGCAGTTCTTC
size: NA; D: NA; V: TRBV28; length: 12; J: TRBJ2-2; CDR3: CANGPGPGELFF; DNA: TGTGCTAACGGACCAGGGCCCGGGGAGCTGTTTTTT
size: NA; D: TRBD2; V: TRBV7-9; length: 16; J: TRBJ2-1; CDR3: CASSLVIGLASYEQFF; DNA: TGTGCCAGCAGCTTAGTAATAGGACTAGCGTCATATGAGCAGTTCTTC
size: few; D: TRBD1; V: TRBV28; length: 16; J: TRBJ1-1; CDR3: CASSSMQTGGNTEAFF; DNA: TGTGCCAGCAGTTCGATGCAAACAGGGGGCAACACTGAAGCTTTCTTT
size: few; D: NA; V: TRBV19; length: 12; J: TRBJ2-1; CDR3: CASSINGNEQFF; DNA: TGTGCCAGTAGTATAAACGGCAATGAGCAGTTCTTC
size: few; D: NA; V: TRBV5-1; length: 16; J: TRBJ2-1; CDR3: CASSLDRTPWSDEQFF; DNA: TGCGCCAGCAGCTTGGACCGGACCCCCTGGTCGGATGAGCAGTTCTTC
size: NA; D: NA; V: TRBV2; length: 12; J: TRBJ1-1; CDR3: CATKGDVPEAFF; DNA: TGTGCCACCAAAGGGGACGTCCCTGAAGCTTTCTTT
size: few; D: NA; V: TRBV25-1; length: 13; J: TRBJ2-7; CDR3: CASVCRGLYEQYF; DNA: TGTGCCAGCGTCTGTCGGGGTCTCTACGAGCAGTACTTC
size: few; D: NA; V: TRBV7-2; length: 14; J: TRBJ2-7; CDR3: CASSLEGFSYEQYF; DNA: TGTGCCAGCAGCTTAGAAGGGTTTTCCTACGAGCAGTACTTC
size: NA; D: TRBD2; V: TRBV5-4; length: 16; J: TRBJ2-2; CDR3: CASSQGLAQNTGELFF; DNA: TGTGCCAGCAGCCAGGGACTAGCACAGAACACCGGGGAGCTGTTTTTT
size: few; D: NA; V: TRBV12-3/TRBV12-4; length: 13; J: TRBJ1-2; CDR3: CASSLRGAYGYTF; DNA: TGTGCCAGCAGTTTACGGGGGGCCTATGGCTACACCTTC
size: many; D: TRBD2; V: TRBV10-3; length: 18; J: TRBJ2-1; CDR3: CAISEPASGREGYNEQFF; DNA: TGTGCCATCAGTGAGCCGGCTTCCGGCAGGGAGGGTTACAATGAGCAGTTCTTC
size: few; D: TRBD2; V: TRBV5-1; length: 16; J: TRBJ2-5; CDR3: CASRRTSGGREETQYF; DNA: TGCGCCAGCAGACGTACTAGCGGGGGCAGGGAAGAGACCCAGTACTTC
size: many; D: TRBD2; V: TRBV6-2/TRBV6-3; length: 20; J: TRBJ2-1; CDR3: CASSYSKLAGGGRSYNEQFF; DNA: TGTGCCAGCAGTTACTCGAAGCTAGCGGGAGGGGGTCGATCCTACAATGAGCAGTTCTTC
size: few; D: NA; V: TRBV6-1; length: 16; J: TRBJ2-5; CDR3: CASSPGDFPTQETQYF; DNA: TGTGCCAGCAGTCCGGGGGACTTTCCCACCCAAGAGACCCAGTACTTC